This passage covers 14 T cell receptor beta chains from one sample sequenced in a study of T cells after yellow fever vaccination. MiXCR, applied by TCRdb to the 5' RACE reads, yields one record per CDR3 protein. The data contain under 400,000 distinct CDR3 sequences, about an eighth of them singletons. The specimen comprised CD4+ T cells sorted from PBMCs, sampled 15 days after the yellow fever booster vaccination. The receptors here all came from a man between 18 and 35 years old who received the YFV17D yellow fever vaccine.

The chain has TRBV20-1 and TRBJ2-5; 8 positions agree with TRBD2. J was trimmed by 5 bases and V by 3 bases; bases with no gene match: 5. This CDR3 has 13 residues. CDR1 is DFQATT and CDR2 is SNEGSKA in the germline V gene (reference sequence). This CDR3 reads CSASGGARETQYF. The CDR3 DNA is TGCAGTGCTAGCGGGGGGGCGCGTGAGACCCAGTACTTC.

In its sample, this clonotype was seen a few times. This chain connects TRBV2 to TRBJ2-7, with D possibly being TRBD1 (5 bases). There are 14 residues in the CDR3. Per germline, CDR1 SNHLY and CDR2 FYNNEI. V lost 1 base and J lost 5, with 12 bases in between. The CDR3 coding sequence is TGTGCCAGCAGTGAAGGAGGCAGGGTGGACGAGCAGTACTTC. This encodes CASSEGGRVDEQYF.

This clonotype was detected a few times. V is TRBV2 and J is TRBJ2-1; 7 bases are shared with TRBD1. The V gene's germline CDR1 is SNHLY and CDR2 FYNNEI. The ends lost 4 bases at V and 4 bases at J; junction bases unmatched: 4. CDR3 length: 14 amino acids. CDR3 protein: CASSADRAYNEQFF. The CDR3 DNA is TGTGCCAGCAGTGCTGACAGGGCTTACAATGAGCAGTTCTTC.

The genes are TRBV20-1 and TRBJ1-1; the D gene is possibly TRBD1 (6 bases). The CDR3 extends over 14 amino acids. Trimming stripped 3 bases from V and 8 bases from J, with 19 bases between. Germline-derived CDR1 and CDR2 are DFQATT and SNEGSKA (reference sequence). The CDR3 bases are TGCAGTGCTAGGCCGGGACACGAAAGGACCGAAGCTTTCTTT. Its translation is CSARPGHERTEAFF.

In this sample, this clonotype turned up a few times. The gene calls are TRBV4-1 and TRBJ2-7, with D maybe TRBD1 (5 bases). This CDR3 comprises 14 residues. The germline V gene encodes CDR1 MGHRA and CDR2 YSYEKL. The ends were cut back, 3 bases at V and 5 bases at J, with 14 bases in the middle. CDR3 amino acids: CASSHPSGYDEQYF. DNA for the CDR3: TGCGCCAGCAGCCACCCTTCAGGGTACGACGAGCAGTACTTC.

The V call is TRBV29-1, the J call TRBJ2-6; 9 bases agree with TRBD1. The V segment lost 6 bases and the J segment 0 bases; nucleotides outside the gene matches: 3. The CDR3 totals 15 residues. Germline lookup yields CDR1 SQVTM and CDR2 ANQGSEA. CDR3 amino acids: CSVGQGSSGANVLTF. The CDR3 bases are TGCAGCGTGGGACAGGGAAGCTCTGGGGCCAACGTCCTGACTTTC.

V and J are TRBV15 and TRBJ2-1; 7 bases map to TRBD2. The V gene end was trimmed by 5 bases and the J gene end by 2 bases; junction bases not matched to a gene: 9. There are 16 residues in the CDR3. CDR1 is LNHNV and CDR2 is YYDKDF in the germline V gene (reference sequence). The CDR3 DNA is TGTGCCACCAGCGACCCTTTGGGGGGGACCTACAATGAGCAGTTCTTC. It yields the protein CATSDPLGGTYNEQFF.

The V gene is TRBV28, the J gene TRBJ2-5; D possibly corresponds to TRBD1 (6 bases). Deletions cut 3 bases from V and 14 bases from J, with 25 bases between. This CDR3 region has 15 residues. CDR1 MDHEN and CDR2 SYDVKM come from the germline V gene. The CDR3 loop is CASSLTDRRGVSGYF. The CDR3 DNA reads TGTGCCAGCAGTTTGACTGACAGGCGAGGAGTGTCGGGATACTTC. Supplemented by reference TRBV28 and TRBJ2-5, the full variable domain reads DVKVTQSSRYLVKRTGEKVFLECVQDMDHENMFWYRQDPGLGLRLIYFSYDVKMKEKGDIPEGYSVSREKKERFSLILESASTNQTSMYLCASSLTDRRGVSGYFGPGTRLLVL.

This sequence joins TRBV20-1 and TRBJ1-2; D is unresolved. CDR1 DFQATT and CDR2 SNEGSKA come from the germline V gene (reference sequence). V dropped 0 bases and J dropped 4 bases, with 9 bases sitting between them. The CDR3 loop spans 13 amino acids. CDR3 DNA sequence: TGCAGTGCTAGAGATGCCGCGATCTATGGCTACACCTTC. Amino acid sequence: CSARDAAIYGYTF.

The chain recombines TRBV10-3 with TRBJ1-2; 7 bases align to TRBD1. The junction had 4 bases not matched to a gene; V was cut back by 0 bases and J by 0 bases. Germline lookup yields CDR1 ENHRY and CDR2 SYGVKD. The CDR3 runs 16 residues. The chain's CDR3 is CAISESPDRPNYGYTF. CDR3 nucleotide sequence: TGTGCCATCAGTGAGTCCCCGGACAGGCCTAACTATGGCTACACCTTC.

With regard to this clonotype: This may arise from a read error, as a much more abundant clone is one base away. CDR3 in amino acids: CDSGGQPGELFF. CDR3 DNA: TGTGACAGCGGAGGACAGCCCGGGGAGCTGTTTTTT. The chain links TRBV28 to TRBJ2-2, with a possible D match to TRBD1 (6 bases). CDR1 is MDHEN and CDR2 is SYDVKM in the germline V gene. This CDR3 has 12 amino acids.

This clonotype was counted between two and nine times. The chain uses TRBV19 and TRBJ2-3; D is possibly TRBD1 or TRBD2 (5 bases each). CDR3 size: 12 residues. Germline CDR1 LNHDA, CDR2 SQIVND (reference sequence). V shed 3 bases and J shed 9 bases, with 10 bases lying between them. The CDR3 nucleotides read TGTGCCAGTAGTATGGGGGAGAGAACGCAGTATTTT. It specifies CASSMGERTQYF.

The chain combines TRBV19 with TRBJ2-7, with 11 bases that match TRBD2. Germline V lookup: CDR1 LNHDA, CDR2 SQIVND (reference sequence). The CDR3 is 16 residues long. The ends lost 5 bases at V and 0 bases at J; junction bases unmatched: 6. The CDR3 spells CASSSAGTSGSYEQYF. In nucleotides, the CDR3 is TGTGCCAGTAGTTCCGCCGGGACTAGCGGCTCCTACGAGCAGTACTTC.

This clonotype has a handful of counts. The chain carries TRBV5-1 and TRBJ2-3; D call uncertain. V lost 4 bases to trimming and J lost 2 bases, with 14 bases between them. The CDR3 runs to 15 residues. Germline V gene lookup returns CDR1 SGHRS and CDR2 YFSETQ. This chain's CDR3 is CASSQGGIYTDTQYF. The CDR3 nucleotides read TGCGCCAGCAGCCAAGGTGGCATTTACACAGATACGCAGTATTTT.